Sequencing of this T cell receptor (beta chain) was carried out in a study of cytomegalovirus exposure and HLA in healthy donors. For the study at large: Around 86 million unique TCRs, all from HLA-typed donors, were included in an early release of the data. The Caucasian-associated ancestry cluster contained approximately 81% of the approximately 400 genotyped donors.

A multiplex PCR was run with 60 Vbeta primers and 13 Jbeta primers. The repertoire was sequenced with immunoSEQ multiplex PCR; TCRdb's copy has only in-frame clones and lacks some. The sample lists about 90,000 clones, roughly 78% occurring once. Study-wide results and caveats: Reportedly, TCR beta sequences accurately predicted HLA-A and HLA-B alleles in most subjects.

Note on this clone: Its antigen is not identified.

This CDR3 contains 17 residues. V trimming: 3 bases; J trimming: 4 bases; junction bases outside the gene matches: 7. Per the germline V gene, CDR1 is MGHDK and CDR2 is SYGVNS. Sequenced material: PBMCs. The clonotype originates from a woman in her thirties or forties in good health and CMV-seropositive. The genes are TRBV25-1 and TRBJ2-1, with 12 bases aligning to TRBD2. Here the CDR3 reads CASSDPTSGRYYNEQFF. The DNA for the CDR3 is TGTGCCAGCAGTGACCCGACTAGCGGGAGATATTACAATGAGCAGTTCTTC.